A selection of T cell receptor beta chains follows, all from one sample in a study of T cells in Graves' hyperthyroidism and ophthalmopathy. One entry per CDR3 protein, called by TCRdb with MiXCR from the multiplex PCR reads. The profile shows hundreds of thousands of distinct CDR3 sequences, about 45% of them singletons. Source material: peripheral blood or thyroid tissue (not recorded which). The receptor source for this set is an adult man with Graves' disease, either hyperthyroidism or ophthalmopathy (not recorded which). CDR3s include the opening cysteine and the closing phenylalanine or tryptophan. Fields, in order: D gene, V gene, clone size, J gene, CDR3 DNA, CDR3 protein. A D gene is named only where the DNA matches it firmly. Clone sizes are given selectively: once, few, many, or a class where the clone is expanded.

NA,TRBV20-1,NA,TRBJ2-3,TGCAGTGCTCCCCCGGGCTCTAGCACAGATACGCAGTATTTT,CSAPPGSSTDTQYF
TRBD1,TRBV6-5,few,TRBJ1-1,TGTGCCAGCACCCGACAGGGTCTGGACACTGAAGCTTTCTTT,CASTRQGLDTEAFF
TRBD1,TRBV20-1,few,TRBJ2-5,TGCAGTGCTTCCGGGACAGTTCAAGAGACCCAGTACTTC,CSASGTVQETQYF
NA,TRBV6-5,NA,TRBJ1-2,TGTGCCAGCAGCCATGAAGGGGGTGCGGAAAACTATGGCTACACCTTC,CASSHEGGAENYGYTF
NA,TRBV12-3/TRBV12-4,few,TRBJ1-5,TGTGCCAGCAGGCAAGGGGATAGCAATCAGCCCCAGCATTTT,CASRQGDSNQPQHF
NA,TRBV7-9,many,TRBJ1-3,TGTGCCAGCAGCCTCCAAGGGAAAGCCGTCTCTGGAAACACCATATATTTT,CASSLQGKAVSGNTIYF
TRBD1,TRBV14,NA,TRBJ1-3,TGTGCCAGCAGCCCTGGACAGGTCCCTTCTCCTGGAAACACCATATATTTT,CASSPGQVPSPGNTIYF
NA,TRBV7-2,NA,TRBJ2-7,TGTGCCAGCAGCTTCTTGTGGGGAGCCTACGAGCAGTACTTC,CASSFLWGAYEQYF
NA,TRBV20-1,few,TRBJ1-2,TGCAGTGCTAATCCGCCTACTAACTATGGCTACACCTTC,CSANPPTNYGYTF
TRBD1,TRBV7-8,many,TRBJ1-2,TGTGCCAGCACGCCGACAGGGGTGAACTATGGCTACACCTTC,CASTPTGVNYGYTF
NA,TRBV29-1,NA,TRBJ1-2,TGCAGCGGGGGGCAGCGAGGGAGTGGCTACACCTTC,CSGGQRGSGYTF
TRBD1,TRBV7-9,NA,TRBJ2-5,TGTGCCAGCAGCTCGGGACAGGGGTTTAAAGAGACCCAGTACTTC,CASSSGQGFKETQYF
NA,TRBV29-1,NA,TRBJ1-1,TGCAGCGCTGGGAAGACTAGCGGGATGACTGAAGCTTTCTTT,CSAGKTSGMTEAFF
NA,TRBV10-2,many,TRBJ1-2,TGCGCCAACAGTCGTACAGAGTTCTATGGCTACACCTTC,CANSRTEFYGYTF
TRBD1,TRBV7-8,NA,TRBJ1-4,TGTGCCAGCAGCACGGACAGGGGCGCGCATGAAAAACTGTTTTTT,CASSTDRGAHEKLFF
TRBD1,TRBV2,NA,TRBJ1-5,TGTGCCAGCAGTGAAAACAGGGGAGATCGCAATCAGCCCCAGCATTTT,CASSENRGDRNQPQHF
NA,TRBV7-9,NA,TRBJ2-7,TGTGCCAGCAGCTTAGGGGTTGAGACTTACCCTTCCTACGAGCAGTACTTC,CASSLGVETYPSYEQYF
TRBD1,TRBV12-3/TRBV12-4,NA,TRBJ2-6,TGTGCCAGCAGCATCGGACAGGGGGCCTACGTCCTGACTTTC,CASSIGQGAYVLTF
TRBD1,TRBV7-9,NA,TRBJ2-2,TGTGCCAGCAGCCTACAGGACTTCACAGGGGACACCGGGGAGCTGTTTTTT,CASSLQDFTGDTGELFF
NA,TRBV7-8,many,TRBJ1-2,TGTGCCAGCAGCTTAGATACGGGTGTCTATGGCTACACCTTC,CASSLDTGVYGYTF
TRBD1,TRBV7-9,NA,TRBJ1-2,TGTGCCAGCAGCTTAGAATTGGGTCGGACAGGGTTTGGCTACACCTTC,CASSLELGRTGFGYTF
TRBD1,TRBV7-9,NA,TRBJ1-1,TGTGCCAGCAGCTTTACAGGGGCGGGAGCTTTCTTT,CASSFTGAGAFF
NA,TRBV7-3,many,TRBJ2-5,TGTGCCAGCAGCTTAATGGGGAACGGAGGCCAAGAGACCCAGTACTTC,CASSLMGNGGQETQYF
NA,TRBV15,many,TRBJ1-1,TGTGCCACCAGCAGAGATCGGAGCATGAACACTGAAGCTTTCTTT,CATSRDRSMNTEAFF
TRBD1,TRBV7-2,many,TRBJ1-5,TGTGCCAGCAGTCGCACGGGACAGCCGAATCAGCCCCAGCATTTT,CASSRTGQPNQPQHF
NA,TRBV20-1,few,TRBJ2-7,TGCAGTGCTTTAATAGCAGGTGTCTACGAGCAGTACTTC,CSALIAGVYEQYF
TRBD1,TRBV9,many,TRBJ1-1,TGTGCCAGCAGCCATGACAGGGCCACTGAAGCTTTCTTT,CASSHDRATEAFF
NA,TRBV25-1,few,TRBJ1-5,TGTGCCAGCAGTCTCACGACGTATAGCAATCAGCCCCAGCATTTT,CASSLTTYSNQPQHF
TRBD1,TRBV19,NA,TRBJ2-7,TGTGCCAGTAGTACGGTCGGGACAGTCAGCTACGAGCAGTACTTC,CASSTVGTVSYEQYF
NA,TRBV19,many,TRBJ1-2,TGTGCCAGTAGTATAGTATCGGACAGAAACTATGGCTACACCTTC,CASSIVSDRNYGYTF
TRBD1,TRBV7-9,few,TRBJ2-7,TGTGCCAGCAGCCTCGACAGGGACGAGCGGTACTTC,CASSLDRDERYF
TRBD2,TRBV15,NA,TRBJ2-7,TGTGCCACCAGCAGAGAGCCGGGAGGCTCCTACGAGCAGTACTTC,CATSREPGGSYEQYF
NA,TRBV6-6,NA,TRBJ1-2,TGTGCCAGCAGTTACTCTCGGGGGCGGCCTCAAGACACCTTC,CASSYSRGRPQDTF
NA,TRBV7-2,many,TRBJ1-1,TGTGCCAGCAGCAGAGACCGGCGAGGGGAAGCTTTCTTT,CASSRDRRGEAFF
TRBD1,TRBV20-1,NA,TRBJ2-7,TGCAGTGCTAGTCAATACGGGACAGGGGAGGAGCAGTACTTC,CSASQYGTGEEQYF
NA,TRBV2,NA,TRBJ1-6,TGTGCCACCAGTGATCCCCGGGACATTATTCAGCCCCTCCACTTT,CATSDPRDIIQPLHF
NA,TRBV29-1,NA,TRBJ2-6,TGCAGTGGGGGGGCCAACGTCCTGACTTTC,CSGGANVLTF
NA,TRBV7-3,few,TRBJ2-2,TGTGCCAGCAGCTTGCAGGGAGCAAACACCGGGGAGCTGTTTTTT,CASSLQGANTGELFF
TRBD1,TRBV5-1,few,TRBJ1-2,TGCGCCAGCAGCCTCGGACAGGGTTCTGTCGATGGCTACACCTTC,CASSLGQGSVDGYTF
TRBD1,TRBV9,NA,TRBJ1-4,TGTGCCAGCAGCTTGCAGACAGGGCTAAATGAAAAACTGTTTTTT,CASSLQTGLNEKLFF
NA,TRBV20-1,few,TRBJ1-2,TGCAGTGCTAGGGTCCTTAGGGGGACTAACTATGGCTACACCTTC,CSARVLRGTNYGYTF
TRBD2,TRBV9,NA,TRBJ2-2,TGTGCCAGCAGCGTAGTGCCAGCGGGAAACACCGGGGAGCTGTTTTTT,CASSVVPAGNTGELFF
NA,TRBV2,NA,TRBJ1-3,TGTGCCAGCAGCGAGGACACTGGAAGAGGAAACACCATATATTTT,CASSEDTGRGNTIYF
NA,TRBV7-9,NA,TRBJ1-1,TGTGCCAGCAGCTTAGTGTCAGGGGCTAACACTGAAGCTTTCTTT,CASSLVSGANTEAFF